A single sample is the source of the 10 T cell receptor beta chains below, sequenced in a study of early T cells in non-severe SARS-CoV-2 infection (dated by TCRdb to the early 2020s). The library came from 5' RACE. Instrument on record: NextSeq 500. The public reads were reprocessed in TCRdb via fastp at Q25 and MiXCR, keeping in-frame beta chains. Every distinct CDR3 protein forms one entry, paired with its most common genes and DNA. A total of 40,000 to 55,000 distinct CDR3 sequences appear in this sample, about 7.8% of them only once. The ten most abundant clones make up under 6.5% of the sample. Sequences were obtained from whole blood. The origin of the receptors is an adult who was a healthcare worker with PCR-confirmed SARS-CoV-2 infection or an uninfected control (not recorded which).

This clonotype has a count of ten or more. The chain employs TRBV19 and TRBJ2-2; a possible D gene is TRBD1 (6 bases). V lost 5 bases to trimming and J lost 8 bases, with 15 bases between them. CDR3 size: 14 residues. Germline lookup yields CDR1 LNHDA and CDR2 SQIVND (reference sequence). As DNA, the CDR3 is TGTGCCAGTAGTCCAAAGACAGGCCCGGGGGAGCTGTTTTTT. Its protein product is CASSPKTGPGELFF. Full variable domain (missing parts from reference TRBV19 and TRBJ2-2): DGGITQSPKYLFRKEGQNVTLSCEQNLNHDAMYWYRQDPGQGLRLIYYSQIVNDFQKGDIAEGYSVSREKKESFPLTVTSAQKNPTAFYLCASSPKTGPGELFFGEGSRLTVL.

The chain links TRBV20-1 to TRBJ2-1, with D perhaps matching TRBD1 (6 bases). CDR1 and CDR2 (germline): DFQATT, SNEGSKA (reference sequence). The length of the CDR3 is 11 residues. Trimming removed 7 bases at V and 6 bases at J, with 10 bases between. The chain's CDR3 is CSVVQGNEQFF. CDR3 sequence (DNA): TGCAGTGTTGTACAGGGCAATGAGCAGTTCTTC.

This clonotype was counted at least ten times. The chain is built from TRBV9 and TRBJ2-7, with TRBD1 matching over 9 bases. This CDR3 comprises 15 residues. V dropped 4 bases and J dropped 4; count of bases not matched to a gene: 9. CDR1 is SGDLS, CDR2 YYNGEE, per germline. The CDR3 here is CASSRTGVMVYEQYF. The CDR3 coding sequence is TGTGCCAGCAGCCGGACAGGGGTAATGGTATACGAGCAGTACTTC.

The CDR3, as DNA: TGTGCCAGCAGTTCTAGCGGAAAAGAGACCCAGTACTTC. Translation gives CASSSSGKETQYF. This chain uses TRBV12-3 or TRBV12-4 with TRBJ2-5; 7 bases are a match to TRBD2. CDR3 size: 13 residues. Trimming cost V 4 bases and J 3 bases; bases outside gene matches: 2.

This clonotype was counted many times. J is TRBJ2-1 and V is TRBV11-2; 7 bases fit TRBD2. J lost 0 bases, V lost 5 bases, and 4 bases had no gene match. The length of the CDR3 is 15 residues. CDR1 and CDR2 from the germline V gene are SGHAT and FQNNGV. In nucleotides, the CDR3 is TGTGCCAGCAGCCCAGCGGGGACCTCCTACAATGAGCAGTTCTTC. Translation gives CASSPAGTSYNEQFF.

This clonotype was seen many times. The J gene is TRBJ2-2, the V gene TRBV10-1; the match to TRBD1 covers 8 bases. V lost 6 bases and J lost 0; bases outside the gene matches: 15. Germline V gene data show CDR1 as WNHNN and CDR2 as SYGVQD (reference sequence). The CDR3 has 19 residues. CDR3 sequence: CASSIIGTGIFANTGELFF. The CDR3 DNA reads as TGCGCCAGCAGCATTATTGGGACAGGAATCTTCGCGAACACCGGGGAGCTGTTTTTT.

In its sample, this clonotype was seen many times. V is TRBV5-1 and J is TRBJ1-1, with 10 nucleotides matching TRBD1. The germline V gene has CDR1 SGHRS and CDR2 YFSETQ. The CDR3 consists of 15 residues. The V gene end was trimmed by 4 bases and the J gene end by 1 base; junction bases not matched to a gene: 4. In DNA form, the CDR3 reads TGCGCCAGCAGCCCACGGACAGGGGGGAACACTGAAGCTTTCTTT. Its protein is CASSPRTGGNTEAFF.

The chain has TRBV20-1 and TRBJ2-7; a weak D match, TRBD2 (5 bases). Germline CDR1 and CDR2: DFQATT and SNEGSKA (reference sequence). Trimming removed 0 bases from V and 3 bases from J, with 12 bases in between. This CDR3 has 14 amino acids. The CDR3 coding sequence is TGCAGTGCTAGAGATCCCGGACTGGGCTACGAGCAGTACTTC. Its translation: CSARDPGLGYEQYF.

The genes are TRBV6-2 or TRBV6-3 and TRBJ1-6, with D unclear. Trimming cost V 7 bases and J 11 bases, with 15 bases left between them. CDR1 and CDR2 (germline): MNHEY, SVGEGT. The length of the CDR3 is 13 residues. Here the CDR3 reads CASIAGSWAPLHF. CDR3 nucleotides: TGTGCCAGCATCGCGGGCAGCTGGGCACCCCTCCACTTT.

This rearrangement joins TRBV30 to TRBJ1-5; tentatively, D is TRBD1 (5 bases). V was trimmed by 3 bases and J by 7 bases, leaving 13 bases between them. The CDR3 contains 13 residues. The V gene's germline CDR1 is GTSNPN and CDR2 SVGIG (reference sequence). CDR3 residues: CAWSPRAGQPQHF. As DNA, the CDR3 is TGTGCCTGGAGCCCCAGGGCAGGGCAGCCCCAGCATTTT.